Following are 27 T cell receptor beta chains from one sample sequenced in a study of blood T cell repertoires in COVID-19. Profiled with immunoSEQ multiplex PCR; TCRdb holds only in-frame clones, not every one. The sample consists of around 130,000 clones, approximately 86% of them appearing once. The source material was PBMCs or T cells enriched from blood (not recorded which). The receptors here all came from a woman aged 45-60 years who had recovered from COVID-19.

This clone was detected a few times. The chain uses TRBV15 and TRBJ1-1; TRBD1 matches 11 bases. The V and J ends lost 5 bases and 4 bases, in that order; junction bases with no gene match: 6. CDR3 length: 15 residues. In germline, CDR1 is LNHNV, CDR2 YYDKDF (reference sequence). CDR3 DNA sequence: TGTGCCACCAGCTCAGGCGGGACAGGGGGCACTGAAGCTTTCTTT. This encodes CATSSGGTGGTEAFF.

The chain recombines TRBV18 with TRBJ1-2; D perhaps matches TRBD1 (6 bases). Germline values: CDR1 KGHSH, CDR2 LQKENI. The ends were cut back, 0 bases at V and 9 bases at J, with 11 bases in the middle. This CDR3 is built from 13 residues. The CDR3 sequence is CASSPPLGGRYTF. CDR3 sequence (DNA): TGTGCCAGCTCACCACCTTTGGGGGGGCGCTACACCTTC.

CDR3 coding DNA: TGTGCCAGCAGCCAAAATACGGCGGGGAATGAGGGTCGGAATGAGCAGTTCTTC. Its protein product is CASSQNTAGNEGRNEQFF. The V call is TRBV7-8, the J call TRBJ2-1, with a weak D call TRBD2 (6 bases). This CDR3 contains 18 residues. Per the germline V gene, CDR1 is SGHVS and CDR2 is FQNEAQ. V was shortened by 5 bases and J by 7 bases, with 27 bases between the two germline ends. Together with reference TRBV7-8 and TRBJ2-1, the CDR3 gives the full variable domain: GAGVSQSPRYKVAKRGQDVALRCDPISGHVSLFWYQQALGQGPEFLTYFQNEAQLDKSGLPSDRFFAERPEGSVSTLKIQRTQQEDSAVYLCASSQNTAGNEGRNEQFFGPGTRLTVL.

This chain joins TRBV27 and TRBJ1-2, with a possible D match to TRBD1 (5 bases). The CDR3 loop spans 14 amino acids. V shed 6 bases and J shed 7 bases, with 18 bases lying between them. The germline gives CDR1 MNHEY, CDR2 SMNVEV (reference sequence). CDR3 nucleotide sequence: TGTGCCAGCAGCCCATCGGCAGGGTTGGCTGGCTACACCTTC. Translation: CASSPSAGLAGYTF.

The chain joins TRBV15 to TRBJ1-5; no clear D gene. Looked up from germline, CDR1 is LNHNV and CDR2 is YYDKDF (reference sequence). V lost 0 bases and J lost 6, with 6 bases in between. The CDR3 is 13 amino acids. Here the CDR3 DNA reads TGTGCCACCAGCAGAGATCTTGTTCAGCCCCAGCATTTT. It encodes CATSRDLVQPQHF.

The genes are TRBV20-1 and TRBJ2-3; D is perhaps TRBD2 (6 bases). In germline, CDR1 is DFQATT, CDR2 SNEGSKA (reference sequence). The CDR3 runs 14 residues. Trimming removed 3 bases at V and 8 bases at J, with 18 bases between. The CDR3 nucleotides are TGCAGTGCTAGTCATAATAGCGGCCCAGGTACGCAGTATTTT. The encoded protein is CSASHNSGPGTQYF.

This clone showed up just a few times. The rearrangement joins TRBV20-1 to TRBJ1-1; the D gene is possibly TRBD1 (5 bases). Germline V CDR1 and CDR2: DFQATT, SNEGSKA (reference sequence). Trimming took 3 bases from V and 7 from J, leaving 18 bases between them. The CDR3 extends over 14 amino acids. The CDR3 nucleotides are TGCAGTGCTAGTAGTTTCGGGGGAACTATTGAAGCTTTCTTT. Amino acid sequence: CSASSFGGTIEAFF.

A single count supports this clone. The chain recombines TRBV9 with TRBJ1-3; a weak D match, TRBD1 (5 bases). Trimming shortened V by 3 bases and J by 2 bases, and 12 bases separated the two germline ends. The CDR3 consists of 15 residues. Germline V gene lookup returns CDR1 SGDLS and CDR2 YYNGEE. The CDR3 here is CASSATGETGNTIYF. CDR3 nucleotide sequence: TGTGCCAGCAGCGCAACAGGCGAGACTGGAAACACCATATATTTT.

The gene calls are TRBV10-3 and TRBJ1-2; D perhaps matches TRBD1 (5 bases). V shed 6 bases and J shed 1 base, with 12 bases lying between them. Germline V gene data show CDR1 as ENHRY and CDR2 as SYGVKD. The CDR3 spans 14 residues. The CDR3 nucleotides read TGTGCCATCAGGGGGACTGCTTTTAACTATGGCTACACCTTC. Translated: CAIRGTAFNYGYTF.

The chain is built from TRBV19 and TRBJ2-1; TRBD2 matches 9 bases. CDR3 length: 18 residues. The V gene's germline CDR1 is LNHDA and CDR2 SQIVND (reference sequence). Trimming at V came to 5 bases and at J to 7 bases, leaving 18 bases not matched to a gene. In DNA, the CDR3 is TGTGCCAGTAGTCCAATCAATCGCGGGGGGGCCAGTCTGAATGAGCAGTTCTTC. This sequence encodes CASSPINRGGASLNEQFF.

This rearrangement joins TRBV29-1 to TRBJ1-2; D perhaps matches TRBD1 (5 bases). V lost 0 bases and J lost 3, with 8 bases in between. Germline CDR1 reads SQVTM; CDR2 reads ANQGSEA. The CDR3 is made up of 13 amino acids. This CDR3 is CSVEEWGDYGYTF. The DNA for the CDR3 is TGCAGCGTTGAAGAATGGGGGGACTATGGCTACACCTTC.

This chain links TRBV2 with TRBJ1-3, with D hard to call. V was pared by 4 bases and J by 0 bases, with 10 bases between. The CDR3 contains 15 residues. CDR1 and CDR2 from the germline V gene are SNHLY and FYNNEI. As DNA, the CDR3 is TGTGCCAGCAGTGTTGACAAAACCTCTGGAAACACCATATATTTT. Protein: CASSVDKTSGNTIYF.

V and J are TRBV3-1 (or the pseudogene TRBV3-2) and TRBJ1-1; D possibly corresponds to TRBD1 (5 bases). The CDR3 is made up of 14 amino acids. Trimming left V 4 bases short and J 10 bases short, with 19 bases between. CDR1 and CDR2 from the germline V gene are LGHDT and YNNKEL (reference sequence). The CDR3: CASSLLLKGALAFF. DNA for the CDR3: TGTGCCAGCAGCCTCCTCCTGAAAGGGGCGTTAGCTTTCTTT.

This chain joins TRBV18 and TRBJ1-4, with TRBD1 identical over 8 bases. CDR3 length equals 16 residues. The germline gives CDR1 KGHSH, CDR2 LQKENI. The V gene end was trimmed by 1 base and the J gene end by 6 bases; junction bases not matched to a gene: 7. CDR3 protein: CASSPLRTGSYEKLFF. The CDR3 DNA is TGTGCCAGCTCACCACTCAGGACAGGGTCTTATGAAAAACTGTTTTTT.

The CDR3 bases are TGCGCCACCAAAGGACTAGCGGGGGGAGGGAACCAAGAGACCCAGTACTTC. Translating it yields CATKGLAGGGNQETQYF. This chain connects TRBV10-2 to TRBJ2-5, with TRBD2 matching over 14 bases. Trimming took 10 bases from V and 0 from J; bases not matched to a gene: 10. Per the germline V gene, CDR1 is WSHSY and CDR2 is SAAADI. The CDR3 length is 17 residues.

CDR3 nucleotides: TGTGCCAGCAGCTTAGCTCAAGGACTAGTAGGAACAGATACGCAGTATTTT. Amino acid sequence: CASSLAQGLVGTDTQYF. The rearrangement uses TRBV11-3 and TRBJ2-3, with 7 bases aligning to TRBD2. Per the germline V gene, CDR1 is SGHNT and CDR2 is YENEEA. The CDR3 is made up of 17 amino acids. After removal of 1 base from V and 3 bases from J, the junction contained 10 bases not matched to a gene. The whole variable domain, filled in from reference TRBV11-3 and TRBJ2-3, reads EAGVVQSPRYKIIEKKQPVAFWCNPISGHNTLYWYLQNLGQGPELLIRYENEEAVDDSQLPKDRFSAERLKGVDSTLKIQPAELGDSAVYLCASSLAQGLVGTDTQYFGPGTRLTVL.

The gene calls are TRBV3-1 (or the pseudogene TRBV3-2) and TRBJ2-5; D is possibly TRBD2 (5 bases). CDR3 length: 13 residues. With 4 bases removed from V and 6 bases from J, the gap between germline ends came to 12 bases. Germline assignment: CDR1 LGHDT and CDR2 YNNKEL (reference sequence). CDR3 sequence reads: CASSPQSGKTQYF. CDR3 DNA sequence: TGTGCCAGCAGCCCCCAGTCGGGAAAGACCCAGTACTTC.

V and J are TRBV18 and TRBJ2-5, with no clear D. The V gene lost 0 bases and the J gene lost 4 bases, with 9 bases spanning the gap. Germline V gene sequence: CDR1 KGHSH, CDR2 LQKENI. The CDR3 extends over 14 amino acids. CDR3 bases: TGTGCCAGCTCACCACCGAGCGTTCGAGAGACCCAGTACTTC. This codes for CASSPPSVRETQYF.

The J gene is TRBJ2-7, the V gene TRBV6-5, with TRBD2 as a possible D gene (6 bases). The CDR3 sequence is 12 residues long. CDR1 MNHEY and CDR2 SVGAGI come from the germline V gene. Trimming stripped 5 bases from V and 3 bases from J, with 8 bases between. This CDR3 is CASSTRDYEQYF. The CDR3 region has the DNA TGTGCCAGCAGTACGCGGGACTACGAGCAGTACTTC.

The chain recombines TRBV7-9 with TRBJ1-2, with a weak D call TRBD1 (5 bases). The CDR3 extends over 15 amino acids. Trimming shortened V by 1 base and J by 4 bases, and 13 bases separated the two germline ends. Germline V gene sequence: CDR1 SEHNR, CDR2 FQNEAQ (reference sequence). The CDR3 sequence: CASSLVSQGSYGYTF. The CDR3 DNA sequence: TGTGCCAGCAGCTTAGTATCGCAGGGCTCCTATGGCTACACCTTC.

CDR3: CASSVGQGTYEQYF. The CDR3 nucleotides are TGTGCCAGCAGCGTAGGGCAGGGCACCTACGAGCAGTACTTC. The rearrangement joins TRBV9 to TRBJ2-7; tentatively, D is TRBD1 (5 bases). The CDR3 covers 14 residues. CDR1 and CDR2 (germline): SGDLS, YYNGEE. V was trimmed by 0 bases and J by 2 bases, leaving 9 bases between them.

The chain has TRBV9 and TRBJ1-3; TRBD1 matches at 7 bases. The CDR3 consists of 16 residues. Unmatched junction bases numbered 13, after V lost 2 bases and J lost 8 bases. CDR1 and CDR2 (germline): SGDLS, YYNGEE. For the CDR3, the DNA is TGTGCCAGCAGCGTTTTCCCAGGGGGAGAGTCGGACACCATATATTTT. Its protein product is CASSVFPGGESDTIYF.

The chain couples TRBV2 to TRBJ1-2, with unresolved D. The CDR3 contains 12 residues. V was shortened by 4 bases and J by 0 bases, with 3 bases between the two germline ends. Germline V lookup: CDR1 SNHLY, CDR2 FYNNEI. CDR3 region: CASSAANYGYTF. The CDR3 DNA reads TGTGCCAGCAGTGCAGCTAACTATGGCTACACCTTC.

This clone was found many times. The J gene is TRBJ2-1, the V gene TRBV5-5; 7 bases line up with TRBD2. J was trimmed by 3 bases and V by 1 base; bases with no gene match: 4. This CDR3 comprises 15 residues. Germline V gene sequence: CDR1 SGHKS, CDR2 YYEKEE (reference sequence). CDR3 coding DNA: TGTGCCAGCAGCTTGTGGGGGAGGGTCTACAATGAGCAGTTCTTC. Translated: CASSLWGRVYNEQFF. Complete variable domain (other parts from reference TRBV5-5 and TRBJ2-1): DAGVTQSPTHLIKTRGQQVTLRCSPISGHKSVSWYQQVLGQGPQFIFQYYEKEERGRGNFPDRFSARQFPNYSSELNVNALLLGDSALYLCASSLWGRVYNEQFFGPGTRLTVL.

This clone was found once. V usage is TRBV7-9 and J usage is TRBJ2-3; D may be TRBD1 (6 bases). Germline-derived CDR1 and CDR2 are SEHNR and FQNEAQ (reference sequence). This CDR3 region has 15 residues. V was cut by 11 bases and J by 0 bases, with 18 bases left in between. This chain's CDR3 is CAADKGDTSTDTQYF. CDR3 in DNA: TGTGCCGCTGACAAGGGGGACACTAGCACAGATACGCAGTATTTT.

This chain links TRBV21-1 with TRBJ2-2; the DNA was not compared with TRBD1, the D call given in the table. TRBV21-1 is labeled a pseudogene. The CDR3 runs 14 residues. CDR3 sequence (DNA): TGTGCCAGCAGCAAAGCTTTCATCACCGGGGAGCTGTTTTTT. It is translated as CASSKAFITGELFF.

J is TRBJ2-3 and V is TRBV28; D is uncertain. CDR1 is MDHEN, CDR2 SYDVKM, per germline. The CDR3 length is 15 residues. Trimming stripped 3 bases from V and 0 bases from J, with 10 bases between. The CDR3 DNA reads TGTGCCAGCAGTTTCGGGTCCATAAGCACAGATACGCAGTATTTT. This translates into CASSFGSISTDTQYF.